Shown below are 13 T cell receptor beta chains from a single sample sequenced in a study of T cells in Graves' hyperthyroidism and ophthalmopathy. The TCR beta CDR3 regions underwent amplification using RNA transcripts as the source. The primer set for the first-round RT-PCR of the TCR CDR3 was HTBI. TCRdb re-called the multiplex PCR reads with MiXCR, one entry per CDR3 protein. Among approximately 560,000 distinct CDR3 sequences listed, 15% to 19% were seen once. Sample: blood. The receptors shown here come from a young woman with Graves' hyperthyroidism.

V and J are TRBV20-1 and TRBJ2-1; 8 bases fit TRBD2. CDR3 length equals 15 residues. Per germline, CDR1 DFQATT and CDR2 SNEGSKA (reference sequence). The junction had 5 bases not matched to a gene; V was cut back by 0 bases and J by 4 bases. CDR3 residues: CSARELAEIYNEQFF. DNA of the CDR3: TGCAGTGCTAGAGAACTAGCGGAGATTTACAATGAGCAGTTCTTC.

About this clonotype: A read error may explain this, as a much larger clone is one base away. The V gene is TRBV12-3 or TRBV12-4, the J gene TRBJ2-7; 9 nucleotides agree with TRBD1. V dropped 3 bases and J dropped 7; count of bases not matched to a gene: 10. CDR3 length: 15 residues. CDR3 protein: CASSFRDRVYNEQYF. For the CDR3, the DNA is TGTGCCAGCAGTTTTAGGGACAGGGTCTACAATGAGCAGTACTTC.

This clonotype turned up a few times. As DNA, the CDR3 is TGTGCCAGCAGTTTAGATAGTTGGGGTGGGGGGCGCGCCTACAATGAGCAGTTCTTC. This gives the protein CASSLDSWGGGRAYNEQFF. The chain carries TRBV12-3 or TRBV12-4 and TRBJ2-1; the D call may be TRBD1 or TRBD2 (6 bases each). The CDR3 extends over 19 amino acids. The V gene lost 1 base and the J gene lost 2 bases, with 21 bases spanning the gap.

The chain carries TRBV4-3 and TRBJ2-7, with 12 bases lining up with TRBD2. This CDR3 spans 18 amino acids. CDR1 and CDR2 from the germline V gene are LGHNA and YSLEER. Trimming at V came to 4 bases and at J to 6 bases, leaving 16 bases not matched to a gene. CDR3 protein: CASSPIYGLAGGQVEQYF. The CDR3 coding sequence is TGCGCCAGCAGCCCAATTTATGGCCTAGCGGGGGGGCAGGTCGAGCAGTACTTC.

This clonotype was recorded many times. The chain links TRBV12-3 or TRBV12-4 to TRBJ2-3, with unresolved D. The CDR3 is made up of 12 amino acids. Trimming took off 7 bases at V and 2 bases at J, with 7 bases between the two ends. The CDR3 nucleotides read TGTGCCAGCACCCCAGCCACAGATACGCAGTATTTT. Its protein product is CASTPATDTQYF.

This chain links TRBV3-1 with TRBJ2-7, with D uncertain. Germline values: CDR1 LGHDT, CDR2 YNNKEL (reference sequence). V lost 9 bases and J 3 bases, leaving 15 bases between the germline ends. The CDR3 is made up of 13 amino acids. The CDR3 DNA follows: TGTGCCAGTGCGATCGACCGATTCTACGAGCAGTACTTC. Protein product: CASAIDRFYEQYF.

This clonotype was seen more than once but under ten times. The chain combines TRBV7-3 with TRBJ1-1; no clear D. The V and J ends lost 1 base and 3 bases respectively, with 6 bases between them. Looked up from germline, CDR1 is SGHTA and CDR2 is FQGTGA. The CDR3 has 13 residues. CDR3 amino acids: CASSLIQDTEAFF. Here the CDR3 DNA reads TGTGCCAGCAGCTTAATCCAGGACACTGAAGCTTTCTTT.

This clonotype showed up just a few times. V gene TRBV7-2 combines with J gene TRBJ1-5; D gene unclear. The CDR3 consists of 15 residues. Germline V CDR1 and CDR2: SGHTA, FQGNSA. With 1 base removed from V and 3 bases from J, the gap between germline ends came to 10 bases. The CDR3 coding sequence is TGTGCCAGCAGCTTAGTGGCAGGCCCCAATCAGCCCCAGCATTTT. Its translation is CASSLVAGPNQPQHF.

In its sample, this clonotype was seen a few times. The gene calls are TRBV28 and TRBJ2-1; 13 bases agree with TRBD2. Germline values: CDR1 MDHEN, CDR2 SYDVKM. This CDR3 region has 15 residues. Trimming cost V 7 bases and J 10 bases; bases outside gene matches: 10. CDR3 protein: CASKWTSGSLWEQFF. The CDR3 nucleotides are TGTGCCAGCAAATGGACTAGCGGGAGCCTATGGGAGCAGTTCTTC. The variable domain in full, with the rest retrieved from reference TRBV28 and TRBJ2-1, is DVKVTQSSRYLVKRTGEKVFLECVQDMDHENMFWYRQDPGLGLRLIYFSYDVKMKEKGDIPEGYSVSREKKERFSLILESASTNQTSMYLCASKWTSGSLWEQFFGPGTRLTVL.

With regard to this clonotype: An end of the junction does not agree with germline; a read error may underlie this. The chain is built from TRBV5-4 and TRBJ1-1; D gene uncertain. The V gene's germline CDR1 is SGHNT and CDR2 YYREEE (reference sequence). The CDR3 has 14 amino acids. CDR3 bases: TGTGCCGGCAGCTTCGCGGGGAGGAACACTGAAGCTTTCTTT. Its translation is CAGSFAGRNTEAFF.

The rearrangement links TRBV6-1 to TRBJ2-7, with TRBD2 matching over 7 bases. The CDR3 is 16 residues long. Germline V gives CDR1 MNHNS, CDR2 SASEGT. Losses at the gene ends were 5 bases for V and 4 bases for J; bases not matched to a gene: 14. Here the CDR3 reads CASSRKRVAGDYEQYF. Written as DNA, the CDR3 is TGTGCCAGCAGTCGAAAACGGGTTGCGGGAGATTACGAGCAGTACTTC.

The chain employs TRBV29-1 and TRBJ2-3; D is undetermined. This CDR3 region has 11 residues. CDR1 SQVTM and CDR2 ANQGSEA come from the germline V gene. Trimming removed 8 bases from V and 3 bases from J, with 9 bases in between. CDR3 protein: CSMVSTDTQYF. For the CDR3, the DNA is TGCAGCATGGTGTCGACAGATACGCAGTATTTT.

This clonotype showed up many times. The chain carries TRBV20-1 and TRBJ2-5, with 10 bases that match TRBD1. This CDR3 contains 13 residues. Germline V gives CDR1 DFQATT, CDR2 SNEGSKA (reference sequence). Losses at the gene ends were 6 bases for V and 5 bases for J; bases not matched to a gene: 6. CDR3 nucleotides: TGCAGTGCCTCGGGACAGGGGTTCGAGACCCAGTACTTC. This encodes CSASGQGFETQYF.